Following are 3 T cell receptor beta chains from one sample sequenced in a study of T cell clonality in common variable immunodeficiency. Clones were read by immunoSEQ multiplex PCR, and TCRdb kept only the in-frame ones, dropping some. This repertoire holds 57,000 or so clones, and none appear only once. Sequencing was performed on peripheral blood mononuclear cells. The source is a person aged 18 to 75 in good health.

On this clone itself: The DNA ends 3 residues before the CDR3 does, and the rest of the CDR3 is filled in from the germline J gene. This chain connects TRBV18 to TRBJ1-2, with a weak D call TRBD1 (6 bases). Trimming removed 8 bases from V and 7 bases from J, with 20 bases in between. This CDR3 has 14 amino acids. CDR1 and CDR2 from the germline V gene are KGHSH and LQKENI. Incomplete CDR3 DNA: TGTGCCAGCGCTTCAGACAGGAGTTCTTCTGGC. It yields the protein CASASDRSSSG. The entire CDR3 protein is CASASDRSSSGYTF.

This clone was seen ten or more times. The CDR3 goes on 3 residues after the read ends, and that part is filled in from the germline J gene. The J gene is TRBJ1-2, the V gene TRBV11-2; D might be TRBD1 (6 bases). The germline CDR1 and CDR2 sequences are SGHAT and FQNNGV. The CDR3 length is 15 residues. V lost 0 bases to trimming and J lost 5 bases, with 13 bases between them. CDR3 loop: CASSLDPGVYYGYTF. The part of the CDR3 DNA that was read is TGTGCCAGCAGCTTAGACCCAGGGGTCTATTATGGC.

About this clone: The sequence runs out 3 residues before the end of the CDR3; the remainder is reconstructed from the germline J gene. J is TRBJ2-7 and V is TRBV16; TRBD1 matches 10 bases. CDR3 size: 14 residues. The junction had 3 bases not matched to a gene; V was cut back by 4 bases and J by 3 bases. CDR1 is KGHSY and CDR2 is FQNENV in the germline V gene. CDR3 protein: CASSRGTGVYEQYF. The CDR3 DNA, read in part, is TGTGCCAGCAGCCGCGGGACAGGGGTCTACGAG.